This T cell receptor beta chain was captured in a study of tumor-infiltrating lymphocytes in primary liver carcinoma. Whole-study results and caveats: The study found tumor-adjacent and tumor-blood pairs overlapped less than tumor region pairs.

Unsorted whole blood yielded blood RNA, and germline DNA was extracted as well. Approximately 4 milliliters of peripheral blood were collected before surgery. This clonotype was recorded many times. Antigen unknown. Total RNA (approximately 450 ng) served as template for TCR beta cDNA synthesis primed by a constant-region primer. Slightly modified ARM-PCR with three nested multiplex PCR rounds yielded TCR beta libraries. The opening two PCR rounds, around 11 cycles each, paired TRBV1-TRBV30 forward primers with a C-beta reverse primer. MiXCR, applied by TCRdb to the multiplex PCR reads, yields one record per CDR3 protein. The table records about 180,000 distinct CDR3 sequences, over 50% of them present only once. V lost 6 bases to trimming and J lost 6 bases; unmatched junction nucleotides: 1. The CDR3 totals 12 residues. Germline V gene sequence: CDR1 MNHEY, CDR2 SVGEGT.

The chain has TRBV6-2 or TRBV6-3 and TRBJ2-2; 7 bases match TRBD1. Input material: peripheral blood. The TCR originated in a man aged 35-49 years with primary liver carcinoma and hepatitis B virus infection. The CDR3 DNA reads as TGTGCCAGCAGCCAGGGGGCCGGGGAGCTGTTTTTT. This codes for CASSQGAGELFF.